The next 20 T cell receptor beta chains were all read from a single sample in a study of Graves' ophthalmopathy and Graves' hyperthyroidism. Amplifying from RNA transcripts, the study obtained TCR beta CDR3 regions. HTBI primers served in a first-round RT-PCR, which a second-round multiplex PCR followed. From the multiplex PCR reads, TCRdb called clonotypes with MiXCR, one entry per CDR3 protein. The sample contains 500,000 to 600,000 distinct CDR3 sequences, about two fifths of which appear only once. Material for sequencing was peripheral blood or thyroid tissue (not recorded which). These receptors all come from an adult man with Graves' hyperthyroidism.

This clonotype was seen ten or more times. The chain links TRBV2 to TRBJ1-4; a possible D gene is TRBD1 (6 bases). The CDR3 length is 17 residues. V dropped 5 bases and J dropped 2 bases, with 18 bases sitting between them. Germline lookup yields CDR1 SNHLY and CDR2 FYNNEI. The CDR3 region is CASSLDSEGATNEKLFF. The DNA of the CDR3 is TGTGCCAGCAGTTTGGACAGCGAAGGGGCGACTAATGAAAAACTGTTTTTT.

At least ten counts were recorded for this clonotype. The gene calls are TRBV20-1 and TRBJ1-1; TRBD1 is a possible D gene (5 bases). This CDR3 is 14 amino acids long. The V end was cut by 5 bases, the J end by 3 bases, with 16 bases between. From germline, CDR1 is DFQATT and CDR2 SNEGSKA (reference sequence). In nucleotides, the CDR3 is TGCAGTGCTGCGCCCCCTTGGGGGGACACTGAAGCTTTCTTT. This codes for CSAAPPWGDTEAFF.

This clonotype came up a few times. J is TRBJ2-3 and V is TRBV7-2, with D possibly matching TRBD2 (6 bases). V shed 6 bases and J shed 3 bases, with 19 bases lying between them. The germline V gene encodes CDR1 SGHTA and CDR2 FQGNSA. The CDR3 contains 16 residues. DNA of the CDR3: TGTGCCAGCAGGCGGGACTCCGGCGGCCTAACAGATACGCAGTATTTT. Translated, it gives CASRRDSGGLTDTQYF.

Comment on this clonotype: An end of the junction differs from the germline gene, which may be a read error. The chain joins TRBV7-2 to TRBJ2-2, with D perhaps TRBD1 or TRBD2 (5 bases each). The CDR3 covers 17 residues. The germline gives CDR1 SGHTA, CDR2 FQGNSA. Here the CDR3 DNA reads TGTGCCAGCAGTGATTTGGTAGGGGCGCCGAACACCGGGGAGCCGTTTTTT. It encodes CASSDLVGAPNTGEPFF.

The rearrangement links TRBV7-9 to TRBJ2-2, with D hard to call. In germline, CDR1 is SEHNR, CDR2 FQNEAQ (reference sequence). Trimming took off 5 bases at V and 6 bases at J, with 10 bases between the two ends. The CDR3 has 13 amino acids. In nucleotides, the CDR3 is TGTGCCAGCAGCCCCGCCTGGGCCGGGGAGCTGTTTTTT. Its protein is CASSPAWAGELFF.

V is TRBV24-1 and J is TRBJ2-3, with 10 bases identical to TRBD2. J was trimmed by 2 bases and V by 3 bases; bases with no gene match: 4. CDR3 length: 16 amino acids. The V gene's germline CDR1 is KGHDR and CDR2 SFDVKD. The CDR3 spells CATSDQTSGATDTQYF. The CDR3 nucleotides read TGTGCCACCAGTGATCAAACTAGCGGGGCCACAGATACGCAGTATTTT.

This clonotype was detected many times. CDR3 bases: TGTGCCAGCCGCCGACAGGGAAAAGAGACCCAGTACTTC. Residues: CASRRQGKETQYF. The V and J genes are TRBV10-3 and TRBJ2-5; 7 nucleotides align to TRBD1. The V gene end was trimmed by 10 bases and the J gene end by 3 bases; junction bases not matched to a gene: 8. This CDR3 comprises 13 residues. Looked up from germline, CDR1 is ENHRY and CDR2 is SYGVKD.

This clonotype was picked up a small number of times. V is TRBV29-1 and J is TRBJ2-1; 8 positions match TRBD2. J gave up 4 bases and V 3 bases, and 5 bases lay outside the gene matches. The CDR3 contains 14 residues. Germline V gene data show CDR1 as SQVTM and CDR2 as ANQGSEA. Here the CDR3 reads CSVDFSGVYNEQFF. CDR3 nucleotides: TGCAGCGTTGATTTTAGCGGGGTATACAATGAGCAGTTCTTC.

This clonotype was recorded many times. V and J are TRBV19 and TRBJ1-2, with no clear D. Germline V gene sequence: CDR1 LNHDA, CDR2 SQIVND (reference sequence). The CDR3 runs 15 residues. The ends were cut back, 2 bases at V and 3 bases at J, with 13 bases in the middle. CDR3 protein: CASSITASTHYGYTF. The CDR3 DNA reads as TGTGCCAGTAGTATAACCGCATCGACCCACTATGGCTACACCTTC.

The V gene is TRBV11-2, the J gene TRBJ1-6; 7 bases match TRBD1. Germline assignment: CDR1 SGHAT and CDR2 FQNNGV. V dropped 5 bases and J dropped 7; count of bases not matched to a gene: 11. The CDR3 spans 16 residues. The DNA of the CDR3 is TGTGCCAGCAGCCCCCTCAGGACAGGTTACAATTCACCCCTCCACTTT. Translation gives CASSPLRTGYNSPLHF.

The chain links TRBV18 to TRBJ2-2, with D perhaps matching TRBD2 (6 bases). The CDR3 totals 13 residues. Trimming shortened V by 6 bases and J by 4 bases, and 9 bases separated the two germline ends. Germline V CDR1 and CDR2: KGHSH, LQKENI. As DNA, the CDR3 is TGTGCCAGCTCCGGGACTCGCACCGGGGAGCTGTTTTTT. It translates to CASSGTRTGELFF.

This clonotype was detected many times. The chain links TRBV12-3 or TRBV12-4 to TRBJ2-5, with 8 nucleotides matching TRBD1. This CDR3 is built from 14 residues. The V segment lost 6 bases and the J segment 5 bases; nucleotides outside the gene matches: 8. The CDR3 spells CASRPGTGLETQYF. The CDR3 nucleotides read TGTGCCAGCAGACCCGGGACAGGTCTGGAGACCCAGTACTTC.

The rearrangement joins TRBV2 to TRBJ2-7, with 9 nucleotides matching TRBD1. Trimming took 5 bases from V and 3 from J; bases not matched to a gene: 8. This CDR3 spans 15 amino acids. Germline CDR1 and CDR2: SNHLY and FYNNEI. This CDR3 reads CASSRGQGVGYEQYF. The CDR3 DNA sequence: TGTGCCAGCAGTAGGGGACAGGGCGTGGGCTACGAGCAGTACTTC.

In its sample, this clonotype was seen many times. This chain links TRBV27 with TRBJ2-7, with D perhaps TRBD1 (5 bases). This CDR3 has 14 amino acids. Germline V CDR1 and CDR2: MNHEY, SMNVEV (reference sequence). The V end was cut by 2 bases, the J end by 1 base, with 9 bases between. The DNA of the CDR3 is TGTGCCAGCAGTTTAAGGGGTCCATCCTACGAGCAGTACTTC. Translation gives CASSLRGPSYEQYF.

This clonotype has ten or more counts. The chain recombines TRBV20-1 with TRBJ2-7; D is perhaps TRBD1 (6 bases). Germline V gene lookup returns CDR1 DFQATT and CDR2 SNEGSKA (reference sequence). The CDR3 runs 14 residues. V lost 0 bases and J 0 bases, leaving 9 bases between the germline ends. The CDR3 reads CSARDGDTSYEQYF. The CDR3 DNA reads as TGCAGTGCTAGAGACGGGGACACCTCCTACGAGCAGTACTTC.

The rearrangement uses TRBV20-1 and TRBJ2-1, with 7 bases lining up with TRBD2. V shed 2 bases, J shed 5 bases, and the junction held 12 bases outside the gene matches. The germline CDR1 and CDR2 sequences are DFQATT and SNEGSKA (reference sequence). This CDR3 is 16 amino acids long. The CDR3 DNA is TGCAGTGCTAGACGCCTACTAGCGCGGATACACAATGAGCAGTTCTTC. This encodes CSARRLLARIHNEQFF.

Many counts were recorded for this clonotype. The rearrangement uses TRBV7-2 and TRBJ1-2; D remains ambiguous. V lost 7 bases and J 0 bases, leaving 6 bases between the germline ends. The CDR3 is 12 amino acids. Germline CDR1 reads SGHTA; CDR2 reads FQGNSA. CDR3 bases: TGTGCCAGCACCCTCACTAACTATGGCTACACCTTC. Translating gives CASTLTNYGYTF.

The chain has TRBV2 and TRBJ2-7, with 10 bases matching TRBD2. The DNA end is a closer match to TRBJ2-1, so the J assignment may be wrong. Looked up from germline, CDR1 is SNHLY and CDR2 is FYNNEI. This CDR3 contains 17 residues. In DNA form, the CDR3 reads TGTGCCAGCAGTGGACTAGCGGGCTCAAGCTCCTACAATGAGCAGTTCTTC. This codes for CASSGLAGSSSYNEQFF.

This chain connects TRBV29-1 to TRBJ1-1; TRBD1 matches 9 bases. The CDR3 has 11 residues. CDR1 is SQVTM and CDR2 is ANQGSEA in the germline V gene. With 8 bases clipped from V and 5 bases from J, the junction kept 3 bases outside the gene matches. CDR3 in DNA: TGCAGCTCCGGACAGGGGACTGAAGCTTTCTTT. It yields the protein CSSGQGTEAFF.

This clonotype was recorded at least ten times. The CDR3 sequence is CSARQLAGHTGELFF. The CDR3 nucleotides read TGCAGTGCTAGACAACTAGCGGGGCACACCGGGGAGCTGTTTTTT. This chain links TRBV20-1 with TRBJ2-2; 10 positions match TRBD2. The trim removed 2 bases at V and 3 bases at J, leaving 3 bases unmatched. CDR1 is DFQATT, CDR2 SNEGSKA, per germline (reference sequence). The CDR3 length is 15 residues.